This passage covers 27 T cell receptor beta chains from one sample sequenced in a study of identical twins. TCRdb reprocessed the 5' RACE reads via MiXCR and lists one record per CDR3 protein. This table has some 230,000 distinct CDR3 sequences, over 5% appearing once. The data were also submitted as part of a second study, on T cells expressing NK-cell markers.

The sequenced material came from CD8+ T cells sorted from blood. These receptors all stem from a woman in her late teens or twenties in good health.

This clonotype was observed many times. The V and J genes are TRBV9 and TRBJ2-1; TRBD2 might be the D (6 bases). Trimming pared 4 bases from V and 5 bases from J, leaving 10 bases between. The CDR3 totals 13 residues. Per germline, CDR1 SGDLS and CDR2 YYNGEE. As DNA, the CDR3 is TGTGCCAGCAGCCCGCCGGGGGACAATGAGCAGTTCTTC. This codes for CASSPPGDNEQFF.

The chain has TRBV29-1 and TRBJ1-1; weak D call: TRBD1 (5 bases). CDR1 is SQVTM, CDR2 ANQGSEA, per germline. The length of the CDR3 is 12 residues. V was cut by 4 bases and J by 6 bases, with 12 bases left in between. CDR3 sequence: CSVVGGIAEAFF. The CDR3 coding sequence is TGCAGCGTTGTCGGGGGAATCGCTGAAGCTTTCTTT.

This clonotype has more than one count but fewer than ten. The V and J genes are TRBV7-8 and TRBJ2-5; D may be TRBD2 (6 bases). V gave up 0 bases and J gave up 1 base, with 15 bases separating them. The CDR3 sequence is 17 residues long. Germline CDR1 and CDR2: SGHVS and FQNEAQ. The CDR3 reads CASSLAGDLGPQETQYF. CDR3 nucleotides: TGTGCCAGCAGCTTAGCGGGGGACTTGGGACCCCAAGAGACCCAGTACTTC.

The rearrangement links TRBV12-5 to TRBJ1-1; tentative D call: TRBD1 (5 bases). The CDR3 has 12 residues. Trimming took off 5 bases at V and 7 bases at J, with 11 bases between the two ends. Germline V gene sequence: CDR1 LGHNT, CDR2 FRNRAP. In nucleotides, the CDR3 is TGTGCTAGTGGTGCCGGGACGAATGAAGCTTTCTTT. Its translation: CASGAGTNEAFF.

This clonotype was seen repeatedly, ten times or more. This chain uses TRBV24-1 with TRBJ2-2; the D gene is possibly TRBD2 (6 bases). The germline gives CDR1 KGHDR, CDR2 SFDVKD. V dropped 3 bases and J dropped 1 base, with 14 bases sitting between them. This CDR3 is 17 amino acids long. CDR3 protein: CATSDGSAGWNTGELFF. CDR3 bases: TGTGCCACCAGTGATGGGTCGGCGGGATGGAACACCGGGGAGCTGTTTTTT.

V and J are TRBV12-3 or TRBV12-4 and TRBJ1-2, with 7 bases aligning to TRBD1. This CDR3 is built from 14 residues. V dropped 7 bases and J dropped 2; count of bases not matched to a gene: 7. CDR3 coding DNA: TGTGCCAGCACCAGTTACAGGGGAAACTATGGCTACACCTTC. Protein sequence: CASTSYRGNYGYTF.

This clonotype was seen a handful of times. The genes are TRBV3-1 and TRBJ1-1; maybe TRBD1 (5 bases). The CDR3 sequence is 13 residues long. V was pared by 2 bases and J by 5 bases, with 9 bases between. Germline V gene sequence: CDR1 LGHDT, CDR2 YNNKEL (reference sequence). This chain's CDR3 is CASSQIGGTEAFF. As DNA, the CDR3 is TGTGCCAGCAGCCAAATTGGGGGGACTGAAGCTTTCTTT.

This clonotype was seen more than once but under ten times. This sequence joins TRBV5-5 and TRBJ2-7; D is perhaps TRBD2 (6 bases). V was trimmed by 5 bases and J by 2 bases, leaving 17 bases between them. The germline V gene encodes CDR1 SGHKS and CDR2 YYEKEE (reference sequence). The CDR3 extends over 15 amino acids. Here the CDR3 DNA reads TGTGCCAGCAGACCGGCAGGCGGGAACGCCTACGAGCAGTACTTC. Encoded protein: CASRPAGGNAYEQYF.

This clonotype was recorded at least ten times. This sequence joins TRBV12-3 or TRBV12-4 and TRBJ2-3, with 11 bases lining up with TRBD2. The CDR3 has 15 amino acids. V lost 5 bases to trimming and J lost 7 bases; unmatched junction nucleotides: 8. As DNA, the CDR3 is TGTGCCAGCAGTCCACTAGCGGGAGCCCCAAATACGCAGTATTTT. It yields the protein CASSPLAGAPNTQYF.

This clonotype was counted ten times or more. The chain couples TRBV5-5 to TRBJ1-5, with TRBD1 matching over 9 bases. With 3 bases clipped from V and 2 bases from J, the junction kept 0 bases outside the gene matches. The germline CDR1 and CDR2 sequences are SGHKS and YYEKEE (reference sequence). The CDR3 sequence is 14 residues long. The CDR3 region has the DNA TGTGCCAGCAGCTGGACAGGGGGCAATCAGCCCCAGCATTTT. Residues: CASSWTGGNQPQHF.

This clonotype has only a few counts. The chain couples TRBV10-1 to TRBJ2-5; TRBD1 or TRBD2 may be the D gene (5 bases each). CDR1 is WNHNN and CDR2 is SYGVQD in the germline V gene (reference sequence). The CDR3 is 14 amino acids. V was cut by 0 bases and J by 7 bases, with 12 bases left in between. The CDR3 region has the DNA TGCGCCAGCAGTGAGTCGGGGCTGAGGGGGACCCAGTACTTC. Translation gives CASSESGLRGTQYF.

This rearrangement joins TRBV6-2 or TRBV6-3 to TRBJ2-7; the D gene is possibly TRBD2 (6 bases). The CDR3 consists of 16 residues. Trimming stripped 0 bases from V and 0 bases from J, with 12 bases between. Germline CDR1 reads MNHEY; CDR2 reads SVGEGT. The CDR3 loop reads CASSYSGRGTSYEQYF. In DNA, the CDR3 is TGTGCCAGCAGTTACTCCGGTCGCGGGACCTCCTACGAGCAGTACTTC.

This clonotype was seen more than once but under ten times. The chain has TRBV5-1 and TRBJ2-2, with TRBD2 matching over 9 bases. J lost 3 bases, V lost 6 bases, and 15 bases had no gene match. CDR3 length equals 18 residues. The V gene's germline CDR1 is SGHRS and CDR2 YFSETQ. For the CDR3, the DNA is TGCGCCAGCACCCCTGTGGTAGCGGGAGCGATAGACACCGGGGAGCTGTTTTTT. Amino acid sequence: CASTPVVAGAIDTGELFF.

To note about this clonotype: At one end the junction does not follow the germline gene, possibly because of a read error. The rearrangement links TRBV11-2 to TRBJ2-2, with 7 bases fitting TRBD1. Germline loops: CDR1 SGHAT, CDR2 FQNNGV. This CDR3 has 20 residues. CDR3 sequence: CASSLESLTRTGTRTVELFF. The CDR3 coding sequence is TGTGCCAGCAGCTTAGAAAGCCTCACCCGGACAGGCACACGGACCGTGGAGCTGTTTTTT.

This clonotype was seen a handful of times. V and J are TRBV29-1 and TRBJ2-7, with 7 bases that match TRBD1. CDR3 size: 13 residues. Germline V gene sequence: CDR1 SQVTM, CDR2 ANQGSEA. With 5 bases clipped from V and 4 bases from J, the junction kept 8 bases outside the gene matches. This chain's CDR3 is CSVMGQLLYEQYF. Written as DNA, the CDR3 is TGCAGCGTTATGGGACAGTTACTTTACGAGCAGTACTTC.

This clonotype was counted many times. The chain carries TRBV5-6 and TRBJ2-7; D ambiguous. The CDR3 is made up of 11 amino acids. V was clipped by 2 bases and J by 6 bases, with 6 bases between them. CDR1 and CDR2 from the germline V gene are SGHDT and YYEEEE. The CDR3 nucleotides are TGTGCCAGCAGCTTCGGATTCGAGCAGTACTTC. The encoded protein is CASSFGFEQYF.

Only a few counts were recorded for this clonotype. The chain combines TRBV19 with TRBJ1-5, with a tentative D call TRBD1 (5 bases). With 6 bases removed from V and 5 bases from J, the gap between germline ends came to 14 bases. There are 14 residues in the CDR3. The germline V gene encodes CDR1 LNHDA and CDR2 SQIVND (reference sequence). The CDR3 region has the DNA TGTGCCAGTAGACCGCGGGGGAATCATCAGCCCCAGCATTTT. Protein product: CASRPRGNHQPQHF.

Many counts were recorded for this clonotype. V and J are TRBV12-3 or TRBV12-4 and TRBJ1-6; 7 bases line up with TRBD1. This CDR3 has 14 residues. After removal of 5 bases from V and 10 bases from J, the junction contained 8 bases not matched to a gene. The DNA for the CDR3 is TGTGCCAGCAGTATCCGACAGGGAGGCTCACCCCTCCACTTT. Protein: CASSIRQGGSPLHF.

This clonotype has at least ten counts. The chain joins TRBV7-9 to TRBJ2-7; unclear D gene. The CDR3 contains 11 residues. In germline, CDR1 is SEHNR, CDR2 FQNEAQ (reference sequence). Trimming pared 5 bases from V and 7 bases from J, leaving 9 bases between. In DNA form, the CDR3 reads TGTGCCAGCAGCCGATCGGAGGAGCAGTACTTC. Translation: CASSRSEEQYF.

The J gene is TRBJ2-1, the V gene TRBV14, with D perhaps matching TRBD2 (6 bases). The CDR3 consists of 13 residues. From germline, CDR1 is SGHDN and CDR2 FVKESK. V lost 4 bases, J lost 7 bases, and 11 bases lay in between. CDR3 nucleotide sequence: TGTGCCAGCAGCCTCCTGGAGGGGAATGAGCAGTTCTTC. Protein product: CASSLLEGNEQFF.

The CDR3 loop reads CASSFPRGGSETQYF. The CDR3 DNA reads TGTGCCAGCAGTTTCCCGCGGGGTGGTTCTGAGACCCAGTACTTC. The chain uses TRBV12-3 or TRBV12-4 and TRBJ2-5; maybe TRBD2 (6 bases). CDR3 size: 15 residues. V was trimmed by 3 bases and J by 5 bases, leaving 16 bases between them.

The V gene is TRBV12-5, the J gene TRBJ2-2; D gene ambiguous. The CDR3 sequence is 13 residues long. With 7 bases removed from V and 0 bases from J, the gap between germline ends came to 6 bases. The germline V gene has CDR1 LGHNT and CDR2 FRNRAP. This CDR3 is CASVKSNTGELFF. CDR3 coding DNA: TGTGCTAGTGTTAAGTCGAACACCGGGGAGCTGTTTTTT.

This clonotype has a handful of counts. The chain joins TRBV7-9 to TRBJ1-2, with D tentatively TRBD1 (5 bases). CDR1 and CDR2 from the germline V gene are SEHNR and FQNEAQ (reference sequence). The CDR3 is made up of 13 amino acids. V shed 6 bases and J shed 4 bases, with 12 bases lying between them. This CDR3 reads CASRGESSYGYTF. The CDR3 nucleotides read TGTGCCAGCAGAGGGGAGTCTTCCTATGGCTACACCTTC.

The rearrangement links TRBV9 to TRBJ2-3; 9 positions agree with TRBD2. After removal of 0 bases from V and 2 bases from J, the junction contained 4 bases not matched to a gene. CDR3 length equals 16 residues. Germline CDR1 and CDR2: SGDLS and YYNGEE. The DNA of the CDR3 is TGTGCCAGCAGCGTAGGGACTAGCGCCTTCACAGATACGCAGTATTTT. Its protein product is CASSVGTSAFTDTQYF.

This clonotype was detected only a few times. The CDR3 sequence is CASSIGQGNGYTF. The DNA for the CDR3 is TGTGCCAGTAGTATCGGACAGGGTAATGGCTACACCTTC. The V call is TRBV19, the J call TRBJ1-2, with 8 bases that match TRBD1. Per germline, CDR1 LNHDA and CDR2 SQIVND (reference sequence). The CDR3 runs to 13 residues. V lost 3 bases to trimming and J lost 6 bases; unmatched junction nucleotides: 3. Full variable domain (outside the CDR3, taken from reference TRBV19 and TRBJ1-2): DGGITQSPKYLFRKEGQNVTLSCEQNLNHDAMYWYRQDPGQGLRLIYYSQIVNDFQKGDIAEGYSVSREKKESFPLTVTSAQKNPTAFYLCASSIGQGNGYTFGSGTRLTVV.

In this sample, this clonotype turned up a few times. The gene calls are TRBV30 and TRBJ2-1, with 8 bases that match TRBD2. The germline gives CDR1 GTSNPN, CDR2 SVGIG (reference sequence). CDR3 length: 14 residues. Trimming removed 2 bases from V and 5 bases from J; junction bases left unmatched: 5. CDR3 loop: CAWSSGLGNNEQFF. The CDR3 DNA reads TGTGCCTGGAGTTCGGGACTAGGAAACAATGAGCAGTTCTTC.

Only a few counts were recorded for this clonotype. The CDR3 here is CASSLLRLAGAGGELFF. The CDR3 DNA reads as TGTGCCAGCAGTTTACTCCGACTAGCGGGAGCTGGCGGGGAGCTGTTTTTT. The chain has TRBV27 and TRBJ2-2; 12 bases map to TRBD2. Germline assignment: CDR1 MNHEY and CDR2 SMNVEV (reference sequence). V shed 2 bases, J shed 7 bases, and the junction held 8 bases outside the gene matches. This CDR3 is built from 17 residues.